The present TCR beta chain was sequenced within a study of blood T cell repertoires in COVID-19. TCRdb's copy holds only in-frame clones and misses some; the assay was immunoSEQ multiplex PCR. This sample has 230,000 or so clones; roughly 76% occur once, and the top ten carry 4.5% to 5.5%. The junction had 12 bases not matched to a gene; V was cut back by 3 bases and J by 6 bases. Germline CDR1 is SGHNT and CDR2 is YYREEE (reference sequence). The CDR3 has 16 amino acids. The sample consisted of peripheral blood. This clonotype was obtained from a human donor in a cohort sampled during active COVID-19. The chain employs TRBV5-4 and TRBJ2-7, with TRBD2 identical over 10 bases. The CDR3 loop is CASSSSRASGSREQYF. The CDR3 DNA sequence: TGTGCCAGCAGCTCCTCCCGGGCTAGCGGGAGCCGCGAGCAGTACTTC.